This T cell receptor beta chain originates from a study of blood T cells in healthy people across ages (dated by TCRdb to about 2015). About the investigation overall: In model experiments, template switching captured roughly one uniquely barcoded TCR beta cDNA molecule for every two T cells. Using deep sequencing normalized with unique cDNA molecular identifiers, the study measured how TCR beta repertoire diversity changes with age. The donors were split into four age groups: young (average 16 years), middle-aged (around 37), aged (about 62) and long-lived (under 85). Donors of different ages were randomly distributed across sequencing lanes to avoid experimental bias. Two additional independent replicas of 1 million unique cDNA reads from the same blood draw were analyzed for two donors (one aged 18 to 30 and one aged 80 or older). Overall study outcomes, separate from this receptor: Because donor CMV infection status was unknown, age-related changes in expanded clonotypes were potentially confounded. Bulk unsorted PBMC profiling prevented conclusive comparison of naive and antigen-experienced compartments. Observed TCR beta diversity correlated strongly with the percentage of naive T cells measured by flow cytometry. Observed TCR beta diversity per million T cells fell roughly linearly with age, and a significant reduction was already apparent by age around 40. Compared with the aged group, more naive CD4+ T cells, fewer expanded clones and increased TCR diversity were shown by the long-lived group, suggesting age selection. Estimates of total diversity from one million sequenced T cells were regarded as lower bounds and underestimates.

This clonotype turned up a few times. Its antigen is not yet known. One base away there is no much larger clone; base qualities are not given. The library relied on 5' RACE. The second PCR ran for roughly 7 to 12 cycles and used a J-beta primer mix along with a sample-barcoded 5' primer. A unique molecular identifier was introduced onto each TCR beta cDNA molecule by a template-switch 5' adaptor carrying 12 random nucleotides. At least 2.5 million CDR3-containing paired-end reads were obtained from each sample. First-strand cDNA was synthesized from all RNA with the Mint cDNA synthesis kit, primed by a TRBC-specific oligonucleotide. All cDNA was treated with uracil-DNA glycosylase and then went through a first 18-cycle PCR with the universal primers M1SS and BC2_uni_R. The authors' analysis ran thus. For normalization, 1 million high-quality reads, each with a distinct molecular identifier, were randomly selected from each sample. Reads sharing molecular identifiers were discarded rather than binned into consensus sequences. MiTCR, set to a Q25 quality threshold and the strictest error-elimination algorithm, was used for CDR3 identification, clonotype clustering and error correction. A nonparametric unseen species model with Euler transformation was used to estimate a lower bound on total TCR beta diversity. TCRdb reworked the public reads: Q25 trimming with fastp, MiXCR clone assembly, productive beta chains retained. Identical CDR3 protein sequences are pooled into one entry, listed with their most common genes and DNA. For this entry, the V and J calls and clone size follow TCRdb and not the study's own pipeline. This sample is represented by some 1,800,000 distinct CDR3 sequences; roughly two fifths of them were singletons. The ten largest clonotypes hold under 30% of the sample.

The germline V gene (reference sequence) yields LGHDT for CDR1 and YNNKEL for CDR2. The CDR3 starts with the cysteine, ends with the phenylalanine, and has 14 residues. The only DNA kept is the CDR3, 42 bases in frame from the first base. The V end loses 0 bases and the J end loses 4 bases, and a stretch of 10 bases separates them. The 39 donors, aged about 6 to 90 years, were systemically healthy Caucasian individuals from Russia. About 10 milliliters of peripheral blood were drawn from each donor into EDTA-treated Vacutainer tubes. Ficoll-Paque density-gradient centrifugation was used to isolate PBMCs, with at least 7 million per sample. Trizol reagent was used to extract total RNA from PBMCs, with at least 6 micrograms per sample. For every donor, an aliquot of PBMCs went through flow cytometry to measure the percentages of naive CD45RAhigh/CD27high T cells.

Sequenced input: blood. The sequence came from a human donor in good health. The rearrangement joined TRBV3-1 to TRBJ2-7, with the D gene not clear enough to name. The sequenced DNA is TGTGCCAGCAGCCAAGATAATGAAGGTTACGAGCAGTACTTC. This translates into CASSQDNEGYEQYF.